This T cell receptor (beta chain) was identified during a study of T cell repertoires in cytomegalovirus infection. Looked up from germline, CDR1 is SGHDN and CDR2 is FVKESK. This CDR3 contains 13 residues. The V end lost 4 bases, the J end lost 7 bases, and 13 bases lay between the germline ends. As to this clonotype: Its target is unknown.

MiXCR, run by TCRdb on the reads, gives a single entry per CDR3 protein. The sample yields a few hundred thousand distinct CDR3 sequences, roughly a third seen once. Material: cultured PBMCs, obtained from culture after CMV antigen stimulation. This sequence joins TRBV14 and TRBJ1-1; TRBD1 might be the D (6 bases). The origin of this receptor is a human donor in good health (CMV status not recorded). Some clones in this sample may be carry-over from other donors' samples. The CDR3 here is CASSLDARGEAFF. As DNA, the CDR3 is TGTGCCAGCAGCCTAGATGCCAGGGGTGAAGCTTTCTTT.